This T cell receptor beta chain was found in a study of T cell changes during pregnancy in multiple sclerosis. This CDR3 has 17 amino acids. Trimming took off 3 bases at V and 0 bases at J, with 14 bases between the two ends. Germline loops: CDR1 MNHNS, CDR2 SASEGT. The table came from immunoSEQ multiplex PCR; TCRdb's copy has only in-frame clones and leaves some out. The data hold around 50,000 clones, with nearly 95% observed a single time. The material was CD4+ T cells from peripheral blood mononuclear cells, obtained in the third trimester of pregnancy. The V gene is TRBV6-1, the J gene TRBJ1-4, with TRBD1 as a possible D gene (5 bases). The receptor's source is a female donor with multiple sclerosis, enrolled in a pregnancy study. CDR3 coding DNA: TGTGCCAGCAGTGACGTGGCAGGGTGGTCAACTAATGAAAAACTGTTTTTT. Translation: CASSDVAGWSTNEKLFF.